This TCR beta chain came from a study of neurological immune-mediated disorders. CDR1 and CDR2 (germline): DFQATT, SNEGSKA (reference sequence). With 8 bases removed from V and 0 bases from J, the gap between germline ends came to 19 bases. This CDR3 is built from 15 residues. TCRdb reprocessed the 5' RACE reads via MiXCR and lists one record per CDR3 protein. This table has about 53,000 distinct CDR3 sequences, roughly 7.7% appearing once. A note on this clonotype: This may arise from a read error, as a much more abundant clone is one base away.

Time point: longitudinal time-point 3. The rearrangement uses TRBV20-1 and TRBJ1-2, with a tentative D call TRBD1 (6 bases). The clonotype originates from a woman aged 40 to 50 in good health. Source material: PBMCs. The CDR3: CSTYTLTGTNYGYTF. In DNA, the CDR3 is TGCAGTACTTACACACTCACAGGGACTAACTATGGCTACACCTTC.